This T cell receptor (beta chain) was recovered during a study of T cells after yellow fever vaccination. Overall study context: EM, EMRA, CM and Tscm memory subsets were sorted using CD3, CD45RA, CCR7 and CD95. The fractions with low cell numbers were processed using SMART-Seq v4 Ultra Low Input.

Deletions cut 5 bases from V and 5 bases from J, with 18 bases between. Germline V gene lookup returns CDR1 SGHTA and CDR2 FQGNSA. CDR3 length equals 15 residues. Study-wide results and caveats: Among primary-vaccination clones, most reappeared after the booster, at 95% to 96% for CD4 and roughly 90% for CD8.

This clonotype came up many times. Generation of TCR cDNA used 5'RACE template switching (which added a universal primer site and UMIs). TCRdb called the 5' RACE reads again in MiXCR, with one record for every CDR3 protein. This sample has roughly 16,000 distinct CDR3 sequences, with roughly 3.7% found just once. Material: PBMCs, either bulk or a sorted T-cell subset (CD4+, CD8+, memory, or dextramer-sorted; not recorded which), obtained 15 days after the yellow fever booster vaccination. The TCR originated in a man aged 25 to 40 who received the YFV17D yellow fever vaccine. This chain links TRBV7-2 with TRBJ1-2, with D possibly TRBD1 on 6 matching bases. The chain's CDR3 is CASSPGGGTQYGYTF. The CDR3 DNA reads TGTGCCAGCAGCCCCGGGGGGGGGACACAGTATGGCTACACCTTC.